Below, 7 T cell receptor beta chains from the same sample are listed, as sequenced in a study of blood T cell repertoires in COVID-19. The protocol was immunoSEQ multiplex PCR, while the TCRdb copy is restricted to in-frame clones and leaves out a portion. The repertoire holds around 25,000 clones, with about 90% as singletons. The sample taken for sequencing was peripheral blood. These receptors were obtained from a human donor in a cohort sampled during active COVID-19.

This chain links TRBV7-6 with TRBJ1-1; TRBD1 is a possible D gene (5 bases). Trimming cost V 1 base and J 4 bases, with 10 bases left between them. Germline V lookup: CDR1 SGHVS, CDR2 FNYEAQ. This CDR3 region has 14 residues. The CDR3 nucleotides are TGTGCCAGCAGCTTAGGACAGTATGGCACTGAAGCTTTCTTT. Amino acid sequence: CASSLGQYGTEAFF.

The rearrangement joins TRBV30 to TRBJ1-2; TRBD1 matches at 8 bases. Per germline, CDR1 GTSNPN and CDR2 SVGIG (reference sequence). The CDR3 consists of 13 residues. With V trimmed by 5 bases and J by 7 bases, 9 bases remained unmatched. The CDR3 DNA reads as TGTGCCTGGTCCCGGGACAGGCCCCTTGGCTACACCTTC. It codes for CAWSRDRPLGYTF.

The chain has TRBV28 and TRBJ1-1; D not resolved. This CDR3 is built from 11 residues. Germline assignment: CDR1 MDHEN and CDR2 SYDVKM. Trimming removed 4 bases at V and 11 bases at J, with 11 bases between. The CDR3 sequence: CASSSGPGAFF. The CDR3 DNA reads as TGTGCCAGCAGTTCCGGCCCCGGGGCTTTCTTT.

On this clone itself: Mismatch with germline at one junction end may stem from a read error. The chain uses TRBV10-2 and TRBJ1-4; possibly TRBD1 for D (5 bases). The germline V gene encodes CDR1 WSHSY and CDR2 SAAADI. There are 15 residues in the CDR3. The CDR3 spells CARRPGGLRGEKLFF. For the CDR3, the DNA is TGCGCCCGCAGGCCGGGGGGTCTCCGGGGGGAAAAACTGTTTTTT.

This clone was detected once. V usage is TRBV11-1 and J usage is TRBJ2-7; 10 bases fit TRBD1. The V gene end was trimmed by 4 bases and the J gene end by 0 bases; junction bases not matched to a gene: 3. The CDR3 is 15 amino acids. Germline loops: CDR1 SGHAT, CDR2 FQDESV (reference sequence). As DNA, the CDR3 is TGTGCCAGCAGCTCCGGGACAGGGGCCTCCTACGAGCAGTACTTC. Protein sequence: CASSSGTGASYEQYF.

V is TRBV10-3 and J is TRBJ2-1; 9 nucleotides align to TRBD2. V lost 2 bases and J lost 9; bases outside the gene matches: 8. The length of the CDR3 is 15 residues. CDR1 and CDR2 from the germline V gene are ENHRY and SYGVKD. CDR3 in amino acids: CAISEVSGSSGEQFF. The CDR3 DNA follows: TGTGCCATCAGTGAGGTTAGCGGGAGTTCGGGTGAGCAGTTCTTC.

Comments on this clone: One junction end disagrees with the germline gene, perhaps due to a read error. The genes are TRBV3-1 (or the pseudogene TRBV3-2) and TRBJ2-1; 7 bases are shared with TRBD1. CDR3 length: 13 residues. Germline assignment: CDR1 LGHDT and CDR2 YNNKEL (reference sequence). CDR3 protein: CASSPGGEKQLIF. The DNA of the CDR3 is TGTGCCAGCAGCCCAGGGGGAGAAAAACAGCTAATCTTC.